The 16 T cell receptor beta chains below come from one sample, sequenced in a study of blood T cell repertoires in COVID-19. Generated by immunoSEQ multiplex PCR, the TCRdb table keeps only in-frame clones and is missing some. The sample includes fewer than 250,000 clones, approximately 80% of them seen just once. Source material: PBMCs or T cells enriched from blood (not recorded which). Every receptor here comes from a man in his 60s who had recovered from COVID-19.

The CDR3 nucleotides are TGTGCCAGCAGGAGGACTAGCGGGAGGTCAGATACGCAGTATTTT. It codes for CASRRTSGRSDTQYF. The chain couples TRBV28 to TRBJ2-3; 14 bases match TRBD2. The CDR3 length is 15 residues. Germline V gives CDR1 MDHEN, CDR2 SYDVKM. The junction had 3 bases not matched to a gene; V was cut back by 6 bases and J by 4 bases.

A word on this clone: An end of the junction does not agree with germline; a read error may underlie this. The chain joins TRBV3-1 (or the pseudogene TRBV3-2) to TRBJ1-2; D is ambiguous. The CDR3 is 12 residues long. The V gene's germline CDR1 is LGHDT and CDR2 YNNKEL (reference sequence). The CDR3 protein is CASNQLLHGYTF. CDR3 in DNA: TGTGCCAGCAACCAACTACTCCACGGCTACACCTTC.

This rearrangement joins TRBV19 to TRBJ1-5; D unresolved. This CDR3 is 15 amino acids long. Germline V gene data show CDR1 as LNHDA and CDR2 as SQIVND (reference sequence). V was clipped by 5 bases and J by 0 bases, with 11 bases between them. CDR3 nucleotide sequence: TGTGCCAGTAGTGCCTACGGTGGTAGCAATCAGCCCCAGCATTTT. This translates into CASSAYGGSNQPQHF.

The chain carries TRBV7-2 and TRBJ2-7, with 7 nucleotides matching TRBD1. Germline CDR1 reads SGHTA; CDR2 reads FQGNSA. Unmatched junction bases numbered 11, after V lost 5 bases and J lost 1 base. CDR3 size: 16 residues. The CDR3 reads CASSPRTGGISYEQYF. The CDR3 DNA reads as TGTGCCAGCAGCCCGAGGACAGGCGGTATTTCCTACGAGCAGTACTTC.

This clone appeared a few times. This rearrangement joins TRBV10-1 to TRBJ2-7, with a tentative D call TRBD2 (5 bases). From germline, CDR1 is WNHNN and CDR2 SYGVQD (reference sequence). This CDR3 region has 14 residues. Deletions cut 6 bases from V and 3 bases from J, with 15 bases between. DNA of the CDR3: TGCGCCAGCAGCCCTCAGGACTCGGGCTACGAGCAGTACTTC. Protein product: CASSPQDSGYEQYF.

The chain employs TRBV9 and TRBJ2-7, with a tentative D call TRBD1 (7 bases). The germline V gene has CDR1 SGDLS and CDR2 YYNGEE. The CDR3 is made up of 14 amino acids. Trimming stripped 3 bases from V and 2 bases from J, with 12 bases between. CDR3 nucleotides: TGTGCCAGCAGCGGGGGGGACAGACCCTACGAGCAGTACTTC. Its translation is CASSGGDRPYEQYF.

The chain recombines TRBV15 with TRBJ1-1; D ambiguous. CDR3 size: 14 residues. Germline values: CDR1 LNHNV, CDR2 YYDKDF (reference sequence). V gave up 0 bases and J gave up 4 bases, with 9 bases separating them. The CDR3 is CATSRDKEGTEAFF. CDR3 bases: TGTGCCACCAGCAGAGACAAGGAGGGCACTGAAGCTTTCTTT.

Here the CDR3 DNA reads TGTGCCAGCTCACCGGTGGGACAGGGCGGGAACACCGGGGAGCTGTTTTTT. Its translation is CASSPVGQGGNTGELFF. The chain joins TRBV18 to TRBJ2-2, with 9 bases aligning to TRBD1. Germline-derived CDR1 and CDR2 are KGHSH and LQKENI. J was trimmed by 1 base and V by 3 bases; bases with no gene match: 6. CDR3 length: 17 amino acids.

The chain combines TRBV20-1 with TRBJ1-2; TRBD1 aligns across 7 bases. V lost 3 bases to trimming and J lost 6 bases; unmatched junction nucleotides: 10. There are 14 residues in the CDR3. Germline CDR1 reads DFQATT; CDR2 reads SNEGSKA (reference sequence). CDR3 sequence reads: CSASQMTGRDGYTF. The DNA for the CDR3 is TGCAGTGCTAGTCAGATGACAGGGAGAGATGGCTACACCTTC.

CDR3 sequence: CASSLERDYGYTF. CDR3 nucleotides: TGTGCCAGCAGTTTAGAGAGAGACTATGGCTACACCTTC. V and J are TRBV12-3 or TRBV12-4 and TRBJ1-2; D gene uncertain. The ends were cut back, 1 base at V and 3 bases at J, with 6 bases in the middle. The CDR3 has 13 amino acids.

The CDR3 DNA reads as TGTGCCAGTAGGACAGGGGCCCGGGATACGCAGTATTTT. This sequence encodes CASRTGARDTQYF. This chain joins TRBV19 and TRBJ2-3; 8 bases match TRBD1. After removal of 6 bases from V and 6 bases from J, the junction contained 5 bases not matched to a gene. In germline, CDR1 is LNHDA, CDR2 SQIVND (reference sequence). The CDR3 has 13 amino acids. Full variable domain (rest looked up from reference TRBV19 and TRBJ2-3): DGGITQSPKYLFRKEGQNVTLSCEQNLNHDAMYWYRQDPGQGLRLIYYSQIVNDFQKGDIAEGYSVSREKKESFPLTVTSAQKNPTAFYLCASRTGARDTQYFGPGTRLTVL.

The chain carries TRBV30 and TRBJ1-2, with 8 bases lining up with TRBD1. Germline V gene data show CDR1 as GTSNPN and CDR2 as SVGIG (reference sequence). CDR3 size: 14 residues. Trimming cost V 0 bases and J 8 bases; bases outside gene matches: 8. This CDR3 is CAWSVLRQGNGYTF. In DNA form, the CDR3 reads TGTGCCTGGAGTGTCTTAAGACAGGGGAACGGCTACACCTTC.

This clone appeared a single time. The chain combines TRBV7-9 with TRBJ2-1, with TRBD2 identical over 10 bases. Germline V gene sequence: CDR1 SEHNR, CDR2 FQNEAQ (reference sequence). V dropped 3 bases and J dropped 4; count of bases not matched to a gene: 3. This CDR3 spans 15 amino acids. The CDR3 coding sequence is TGTGCCAGCAGCTTCTCTAGCGGGGGATACAATGAGCAGTTCTTC. Protein: CASSFSSGGYNEQFF.

The chain recombines TRBV9 with TRBJ1-1; TRBD1 aligns across 7 bases. CDR1 is SGDLS, CDR2 YYNGEE, per germline. The CDR3 spans 13 residues. V trimming: 5 bases; J trimming: 1 base; junction bases outside the gene matches: 2. CDR3 protein: CASSRTGNTEAFF. CDR3 nucleotide sequence: TGTGCCAGCAGTAGGACAGGGAACACTGAAGCTTTCTTT.

This clone has only a few counts. V usage is TRBV12-3 or TRBV12-4 and J usage is TRBJ2-7, with D perhaps matching TRBD2 (5 bases). The V and J ends lost 8 bases and 6 bases respectively, with 11 bases between them. This CDR3 spans 11 amino acids. CDR3 protein: CASGLGLEQYF. In DNA, the CDR3 is TGTGCCAGCGGTCTAGGACTCGAGCAGTACTTC.

The chain links TRBV7-8 to TRBJ2-5; 8 bases line up with TRBD1. After removal of 3 bases from V and 1 base from J, the junction contained 1 base not matched to a gene. The germline V gene encodes CDR1 SGHVS and CDR2 FQNEAQ. The CDR3 totals 14 residues. CDR3 protein: CASSFTGGQETQYF. In nucleotides, the CDR3 is TGTGCCAGCAGCTTCACAGGGGGCCAAGAGACCCAGTACTTC.